Listed here are 22 T cell receptor beta chains from one sample, sequenced in a study of OX40 agonist ivuxolimab in advanced cancers. Profiled with immunoSEQ multiplex PCR; TCRdb holds only in-frame clones, not every one. The repertoire holds about 57,000 clones, about 87% seen once, with around 0.35% in the top ten. Sequenced material: CD4+ or CD8+ T cells sorted from blood, taken in a trial of the OX40 agonist ivuxolimab. Source of these receptors: an adult with an advanced solid tumor such as melanoma, head and neck, liver or kidney cancer.

The gene calls are TRBV5-4 and TRBJ2-2; TRBD2 matches at 12 bases. The CDR3 spans 15 residues. Germline trimming cut 4 bases from V and 5 bases from J; bases unmatched to any gene: 3. Germline CDR1 SGHNT, CDR2 YYREEE (reference sequence). Here the CDR3 reads CASSQGLAGTGELFF. CDR3 DNA sequence: TGTGCCAGCAGCCAAGGACTAGCGGGGACCGGGGAGCTGTTTTTT.

This chain uses TRBV7-2 with TRBJ2-7, with D possibly TRBD1 on 6 matching bases. The CDR3 contains 14 residues. V lost 6 bases and J 2 bases, leaving 14 bases between the germline ends. From germline, CDR1 is SGHTA and CDR2 FQGNSA. CDR3 region: CASRPGQPTYEQYF. DNA for the CDR3: TGTGCCAGCAGACCGGGACAACCTACCTACGAGCAGTACTTC.

The rearrangement links TRBV4-1 to TRBJ2-7; the D is unclear. The CDR3 extends over 16 amino acids. Germline V gives CDR1 MGHRA, CDR2 YSYEKL. The germline V and J ends were trimmed by 1 base and 0 bases, with 13 bases remaining between them. DNA of the CDR3: TGCGCCAGCAGCCAAGTATTGGGGAAGCACTCCTACGAGCAGTACTTC. Protein: CASSQVLGKHSYEQYF.

This clone has a single count. The chain joins TRBV29-1 to TRBJ2-1; D unclear. V lost 0 bases and J 9 bases, leaving 15 bases between the germline ends. Germline assignment: CDR1 SQVTM and CDR2 ANQGSEA. The CDR3 runs to 14 residues. CDR3 residues: CSVEDTSGVSEQFF. In DNA form, the CDR3 reads TGCAGCGTTGAAGATACGAGTGGAGTATCTGAGCAGTTCTTC.

The rearrangement uses TRBV7-9 and TRBJ2-1; 8 bases line up with TRBD1. CDR1 SEHNR and CDR2 FQNEAQ come from the germline V gene (reference sequence). V dropped 3 bases and J dropped 8; count of bases not matched to a gene: 6. The CDR3 sequence is 14 residues long. CDR3 loop: CASSLTQGVDEQFF. CDR3 coding DNA: TGTGCCAGCAGCTTGACACAGGGGGTCGATGAGCAGTTCTTC.

The chain uses TRBV28 and TRBJ2-4; TRBD1 matches at 8 bases. The J segment lost 0 bases and the V segment lost 6 bases, leaving 7 bases of the junction unmatched. This CDR3 region has 16 residues. From germline, CDR1 is MDHEN and CDR2 SYDVKM. DNA for the CDR3: TGTGCCAGCAGCCAGGCAGGGGGCCAAGCCAAAAACATTCAGTACTTC. Residues: CASSQAGGQAKNIQYF.

The chain joins TRBV19 to TRBJ1-2; 9 bases line up with TRBD1. Looked up from germline, CDR1 is LNHDA and CDR2 is SQIVND (reference sequence). The CDR3 totals 16 residues. V shed 2 bases and J 5 bases; nucleotides not matched to a gene: 9. The DNA for the CDR3 is TGTGCCAGTAGTATAATTATGGGACAGGGACTGTATGGCTACACCTTC. Protein: CASSIIMGQGLYGYTF.

This chain joins TRBV18 and TRBJ2-2; D remains unclear. This CDR3 comprises 15 residues. CDR1 is KGHSH and CDR2 is LQKENI in the germline V gene. Trimming cost V 4 bases and J 3 bases, with 12 bases left between them. In DNA, the CDR3 is TGTGCCAGCTCACGAAGGTATAAGGACACCGGGGAGCTGTTTTTT. Translation: CASSRRYKDTGELFF.

The rearrangement uses TRBV6-5 and TRBJ1-6; D gene ambiguous. V was pared by 4 bases and J by 6 bases, with 10 bases between. The CDR3 consists of 14 residues. The germline CDR1 and CDR2 sequences are MNHEY and SVGAGI. This CDR3 is CASSSDTINSPLHF. CDR3 DNA: TGTGCCAGCAGTTCCGACACTATTAATTCACCCCTCCACTTT.

The chain recombines TRBV28 with TRBJ1-4, with D unclear. V lost 4 bases, J lost 4 bases, and 13 bases lay in between. CDR3 length equals 15 residues. CDR1 is MDHEN and CDR2 is SYDVKM in the germline V gene. The DNA for the CDR3 is TGTGCCAGCAGTTCCCAGGAAGTCCTTAATGAAAAACTGTTTTTT. Translation gives CASSSQEVLNEKLFF.

The table lists this clone with a few counts. This sequence joins TRBV18 and TRBJ1-4, with D maybe TRBD1 (6 bases). There are 14 residues in the CDR3. V was clipped by 2 bases and J by 3 bases, with 7 bases between them. CDR1 and CDR2 (germline): KGHSH, LQKENI. This CDR3 reads CASSPGTSNEKLFF. DNA of the CDR3: TGTGCCAGCTCACCAGGGACATCTAATGAAAAACTGTTTTTT. Supplemented by reference TRBV18 and TRBJ1-4, the full variable domain reads NAGVMQNPRHLVRRRGQEARLRCSPMKGHSHVYWYRQLPEEGLKFMVYLQKENIIDESGMPKERFSAEFPKEGPSILRIQQVVRGDSAAYFCASSPGTSNEKLFFGSGTQLSVL.

This clone appeared a few times. The chain has TRBV5-5 and TRBJ1-1; TRBD1 matches 7 bases. The CDR3 has 14 residues. J gave up 7 bases and V 0 bases, and 6 bases lay outside the gene matches. Germline V gives CDR1 SGHKS, CDR2 YYEKEE (reference sequence). The CDR3 reads CASSLVRGVGEAFF. In nucleotides, the CDR3 is TGTGCCAGCAGCTTGGTCAGGGGGGTTGGTGAAGCTTTCTTT.

The gene calls are TRBV7-2 and TRBJ2-5; 7 bases line up with TRBD2. The J call may be mistaken, given a closer DNA end match to TRBJ2-7. The CDR3 length is 13 residues. Germline V lookup: CDR1 SGHTA, CDR2 FQGNSA. The CDR3 sequence is CASSLAGGFEQYF. The CDR3 DNA reads as TGTGCCAGCAGCTTAGCGGGAGGGTTCGAGCAGTACTTC.

The CDR3 reads CASSLVQGGGNTEAFF. The CDR3, as DNA: TGTGCCAGCAGCTTGGTACAGGGGGGTGGAAACACTGAAGCTTTCTTT. The rearrangement joins TRBV5-6 to TRBJ1-1; 8 nucleotides line up with TRBD1. The CDR3 runs to 16 residues. V lost 0 bases, J lost 2 bases, and 6 bases stayed unmatched. CDR1 and CDR2 (germline): SGHDT, YYEEEE.

The V gene is TRBV14, the J gene TRBJ2-7; the D gene is possibly TRBD1 (6 bases). V was trimmed by 0 bases and J by 3 bases, leaving 9 bases between them. Germline-derived CDR1 and CDR2 are SGHDN and FVKESK. The CDR3 totals 14 residues. For the CDR3, the DNA is TGTGCCAGCAGCCAAGAACCGGGACACTACGAGCAGTACTTC. Translated: CASSQEPGHYEQYF. Together with reference TRBV14 and TRBJ2-7, the CDR3 gives the full variable domain: EAGVTQFPSHSVIEKGQTVTLRCDPISGHDNLYWYRRVMGKEIKFLLHFVKESKQDESGMPNNRFLAERTGGTYSTLKVQPAELEDSGVYFCASSQEPGHYEQYFGPGTRLTVT.

V and J are TRBV7-6 and TRBJ1-1, with D perhaps matching TRBD1 (5 bases). The length of the CDR3 is 15 residues. Germline-derived CDR1 and CDR2 are SGHVS and FNYEAQ. Trimming removed 6 bases from V and 1 base from J, with 15 bases in between. CDR3 in DNA: TGTGCCAGCAGACACAGGTTCTCAGGGAACACTGAAGCTTTCTTT. Amino acids: CASRHRFSGNTEAFF.

The V call is TRBV11-1, the J call TRBJ1-6, with D possibly matching TRBD1 (5 bases). The CDR3 is 15 amino acids. The ends were cut back, 3 bases at V and 6 bases at J, with 12 bases in the middle. Germline CDR1 reads SGHAT; CDR2 reads FQDESV (reference sequence). CDR3 sequence: CASSLSTALNSPLHF. The CDR3 bases are TGTGCCAGCAGCTTGTCGACAGCCCTTAATTCACCCCTCCACTTT.

This sequence joins TRBV7-3 and TRBJ1-2, with unresolved D. The CDR3 is 19 residues long. Trimming took off 3 bases at V and 0 bases at J, with 23 bases between the two ends. The germline CDR1 and CDR2 sequences are SGHTA and FQGTGA. CDR3 region: CASSLWLLTLEPANYGYTF. The CDR3 DNA follows: TGTGCCAGCAGCTTGTGGTTGTTAACCTTAGAGCCCGCTAACTATGGCTACACCTTC.

The rearrangement uses TRBV4-2 and TRBJ2-5, with D tentatively TRBD2 (6 bases). Germline CDR1 LGHNA, CDR2 YNFKEQ. The CDR3 length is 15 residues. V shed 3 bases and J shed 5 bases, with 16 bases lying between them. The CDR3 here is CASSQRTGTGETQYF. CDR3 bases: TGTGCCAGCAGCCAGAGGACGGGGACTGGGGAGACCCAGTACTTC.

The chain uses TRBV28 and TRBJ2-1; 7 bases fit TRBD1. The CDR3 is 16 residues long. The J segment lost 0 bases and the V segment lost 7 bases, leaving 9 bases of the junction unmatched. The germline CDR1 and CDR2 sequences are MDHEN and SYDVKM. CDR3 loop: CASIATGWYSYNEQFF. The DNA for the CDR3 is TGTGCCAGCATCGCGACAGGGTGGTACTCCTACAATGAGCAGTTCTTC.

Only a few counts were recorded for this clone. The chain joins TRBV18 to TRBJ2-7; the D gene is possibly TRBD1 (6 bases). CDR1 and CDR2 from the germline V gene are KGHSH and LQKENI. Trimming pared 2 bases from V and 2 bases from J, leaving 7 bases between. The CDR3 runs to 13 residues. The CDR3, as DNA: TGTGCCAGCTCACCAGGGACAACCTACGAGCAGTACTTC. Amino acid sequence: CASSPGTTYEQYF.

The chain combines TRBV18 with TRBJ1-6, with D possibly being TRBD1 (5 bases). CDR1 and CDR2 (germline): KGHSH, LQKENI. V lost 5 bases to trimming and J lost 9 bases, with 8 bases between them. The CDR3 is 12 residues long. DNA for the CDR3: TGTGCCAGCTCAGGGGACGGTTCACCCCTCCACTTT. This gives the protein CASSGDGSPLHF.